This T cell receptor (beta chain) was retrieved from a study of cytomegalovirus exposure and HLA in healthy donors. Findings and limits, study-wide: Highly shared sequence variants in one cluster were likely a sequencing artifact. Among the most significant clusters, several appeared linked to common viral pathogens in a later analysis.

For this clone: Its antigen is not known.

V was pared by 2 bases and J by 5 bases, with 4 bases between. CDR3 length: 11 amino acids. In germline, CDR1 is MNHNS, CDR2 SASEGT. The study ran its PCR with 60 Vbeta and 13 Jbeta primers. Profiling relied on immunoSEQ multiplex PCR, and the TCRdb table lists in-frame clones only, not all of them. This sample carries 150,000 or so clones, approximately 82% of them seen once, and the ten largest clones take about 1.5%. The source material was PBMCs. V is TRBV6-1 and J is TRBJ2-7; unclear D gene. The receptor's source is a man aged 25-45 years in good health and CMV-seropositive. CDR3 DNA: TGTGCCAGCAGTGAATATAACGAGCAGTACTTC. This sequence encodes CASSEYNEQYF.